This TCR beta chain was recovered during a study of T cells in Graves' hyperthyroidism and ophthalmopathy. In this sample, this clonotype turned up many times. TCR beta CDR3 regions were amplified from RNA. TCR CDR3 underwent first-round RT-PCR with the HTBI primer set. TCRdb itself ran the multiplex PCR reads through MiXCR, one entry per CDR3 protein. In the table there are over 90,000 distinct CDR3 sequences, 47% of which are singletons. The germline gives CDR1 DFQATT, CDR2 SNEGSKA (reference sequence). Trimming shortened V by 1 base and J by 2 bases, and 6 bases separated the two germline ends. The CDR3 totals 12 residues.

This receptor was taken from a man aged 40-50 years with Graves' hyperthyroidism. The sample comprised blood. The chain has TRBV20-1 and TRBJ2-7; D uncertain. Written as DNA, the CDR3 is TGCAGTGCTAGAGTCCGGACCTACGAGCAGTACTTC. Its translation: CSARVRTYEQYF.